These 27 T cell receptor beta chains came from one sample sequenced in a study of CD8+ T cells in alopecia areata. Isolated RNA was reverse transcribed into cDNA used as the sequencing template. TCRdb keeps only in-frame clones here, not all; method: immunoSEQ multiplex PCR. The sample lists about 82,000 clones, 51% occurring once. Sample: NKG2D-high CD8+ T cells sorted from blood. These receptors all stem from a human donor with alopecia areata.

This clone was seen only a few times. This CDR3 reads CASSSPLGLAGGWDEQFF. As DNA, the CDR3 is TGTGCCAGCAGCTCACCCCTGGGACTAGCGGGAGGCTGGGATGAGCAGTTCTTC. This chain uses TRBV7-8 with TRBJ2-1, with TRBD2 matching over 15 bases. CDR3 size: 18 residues. From germline, CDR1 is SGHVS and CDR2 FQNEAQ. Germline trimming cut 4 bases from V and 8 bases from J; bases unmatched to any gene: 12.

The chain is built from TRBV5-1 and TRBJ1-1, with D maybe TRBD1 (6 bases). The CDR3 loop spans 14 amino acids. Trimming stripped 0 bases from V and 1 base from J, with 7 bases between. Germline V gene lookup returns CDR1 SGHRS and CDR2 YFSETQ. The CDR3 region is CASSLGTENTEAFF. CDR3 coding DNA: TGCGCCAGCAGCTTGGGGACAGAGAACACTGAAGCTTTCTTT. Complete variable domain (other parts from reference TRBV5-1 and TRBJ1-1): KAGVTQTPRYLIKTRGQQVTLSCSPISGHRSVSWYQQTPGQGLQFLFEYFSETQRNKGNFPGRFSGRQFSNSRSEMNVSTLELGDSALYLCASSLGTENTEAFFGQGTRLTVV.

The genes are TRBV27 and TRBJ1-1; no clear D gene. The V end was cut by 4 bases, the J end by 1 base, with 13 bases between. The CDR3 covers 15 residues. Germline V lookup: CDR1 MNHEY, CDR2 SMNVEV (reference sequence). CDR3 in amino acids: CASSSFLQANTEAFF. The DNA of the CDR3 is TGTGCCAGCAGTTCCTTTCTCCAAGCGAACACTGAAGCTTTCTTT.

This clone was recorded a few times. DNA for the CDR3: TGTGCCAGCAGCTTAGAAGGGTTTTCTCAGCCCCAGCATTTT. Encoded protein: CASSLEGFSQPQHF. This chain connects TRBV7-2 to TRBJ1-5; D is unclear. V was shortened by 1 base and J by 6 bases, with 10 bases between the two germline ends. CDR1 and CDR2 (germline): SGHTA, FQGNSA. The CDR3 extends over 14 amino acids.

J is TRBJ2-7 and V is TRBV5-6; D unresolved. CDR3 length: 11 amino acids. V was pared by 4 bases and J by 0 bases, with 2 bases between. Germline assignment: CDR1 SGHDT and CDR2 YYEEEE. The CDR3: CASSHSYEQYF. Written as DNA, the CDR3 is TGTGCCAGCAGCCACTCCTACGAGCAGTACTTC.

This clone was counted a few times. This chain uses TRBV2 with TRBJ2-3; D remains unclear. The CDR3 totals 10 residues. Germline V gene data show CDR1 as SNHLY and CDR2 as FYNNEI. V shed 7 bases and J shed 2 bases, with 1 base lying between them. CDR3 region: CASITDTQYF. The CDR3 coding sequence is TGTGCCAGCATCACAGATACGCAGTATTTT.

The chain links TRBV7-8 to TRBJ2-3; a possible D gene is TRBD2 (5 bases). Looked up from germline, CDR1 is SGHVS and CDR2 is FQNEAQ. This CDR3 is 14 amino acids long. Trimming took 1 base from V and 3 from J, leaving 8 bases between them. As DNA, the CDR3 is TGTGCCAGCAGCTTAGAAAGGAGGACAGATACGCAGTATTTT. Amino acid sequence: CASSLERRTDTQYF.

CDR3 region: CASSRTSDPHEQYF. The CDR3 DNA reads as TGTGCCAGCAGCCGGACTAGCGACCCCCACGAGCAGTACTTC. V usage is TRBV27 and J usage is TRBJ2-7, with 9 bases matching TRBD2. CDR1 MNHEY and CDR2 SMNVEV come from the germline V gene (reference sequence). Unmatched junction bases numbered 8, after V lost 6 bases and J lost 5 bases. This CDR3 region has 14 residues.

The gene calls are TRBV14 and TRBJ2-7; no clear D gene. V lost 1 base and J lost 6, with 16 bases in between. Germline CDR1 and CDR2: SGHDN and FVKESK. The CDR3 is 15 residues long. The CDR3: CASSQGDTPVGEQYF. The CDR3, as DNA: TGTGCCAGCAGCCAAGGGGATACTCCGGTTGGCGAGCAGTACTTC.

The chain has TRBV4-1 and TRBJ2-5; 13 bases are shared with TRBD2. The J segment lost 4 bases and the V segment lost 0 bases, leaving 14 bases of the junction unmatched. Per the germline V gene, CDR1 is MGHRA and CDR2 is YSYEKL. This CDR3 has 20 residues. For the CDR3, the DNA is TGCGCCAGCAGCCAAGAACGGCTCGGACTAGCGGGAGACATGAGAGAGACCCAGTACTTC. It specifies CASSQERLGLAGDMRETQYF.

This chain connects TRBV7-9 to TRBJ1-4, with no clear D. The germline V and J ends were trimmed by 5 bases and 5 bases, with 12 bases remaining between them. Germline CDR1 is SEHNR and CDR2 is FQNEAQ (reference sequence). The CDR3 extends over 14 amino acids. CDR3 in amino acids: CASSTDLLNEKLFF. Written as DNA, the CDR3 is TGTGCCAGCAGCACTGACCTACTAAATGAAAAACTGTTTTTT. The full variable domain, its missing parts supplied by reference TRBV7-9 and TRBJ1-4, is DTGVSQNPRHKITKRGQNVTFRCDPISEHNRLYWYRQTLGQGPEFLTYFQNEAQLEKSRLLSDRFSAERPKGSFSTLEIQRTEQGDSAMYLCASSTDLLNEKLFFGSGTQLSVL.

Only a few counts were recorded for this clone. The rearrangement uses TRBV4-2 and TRBJ1-6, with unresolved D. Per the germline V gene, CDR1 is LGHNA and CDR2 is YNFKEQ. Between the trimmed V and J ends, which lost 5 bases and 8 bases, there was a span of 16 bases. This CDR3 is 15 amino acids long. The CDR3 loop reads CASSGGAGLDSPLHF. CDR3 nucleotide sequence: TGTGCCAGCAGCGGAGGTGCCGGGTTGGATTCACCCCTCCACTTT.

In its sample, this clone was seen a few times. Here the CDR3 DNA reads TGTGCTAGTGGTTTGAGGAAGGGGCCAGATTATCAGCCCCAGCATTTT. It encodes CASGLRKGPDYQPQHF. The chain carries TRBV12-5 and TRBJ1-5; a possible D gene is TRBD1 (5 bases). V lost 2 bases, J lost 5 bases, and 16 bases lay in between. The germline CDR1 and CDR2 sequences are LGHNT and FRNRAP. There are 16 residues in the CDR3.

CDR3 sequence: CSVELGVGRVDEQYF. In DNA, the CDR3 is TGCAGCGTTGAACTAGGCGTCGGGAGAGTAGACGAGCAGTACTTC. The J gene is TRBJ2-7, the V gene TRBV29-1, with D perhaps TRBD2 (6 bases). Trimming took 2 bases from V and 5 from J, leaving 19 bases between them. Germline V gene sequence: CDR1 SQVTM, CDR2 ANQGSEA. CDR3 size: 15 residues.

This chain connects TRBV23-1 to TRBJ2-4; tentative D call: TRBD2 (5 bases). TRBV23-1 is given ORF status, its function remaining uncertain. V was shortened by 4 bases and J by 1 base, with 23 bases between the two germline ends. The CDR3 totals 19 residues. CDR3 residues: CASSPGVARVMEAKNIQYF. DNA for the CDR3: TGCGCCAGCAGTCCCGGGGTCGCTCGGGTAATGGAGGCCAAAAACATTCAGTACTTC.

In this sample, this clone turned up a few times. The chain combines TRBV7-9 with TRBJ2-6; the D is unclear. CDR3 length: 15 residues. CDR1 and CDR2 (germline): SEHNR, FQNEAQ (reference sequence). V lost 3 bases to trimming and J lost 4 bases, with 10 bases between them. The CDR3 DNA sequence: TGTGCCAGCAGCTTTGCTTTTTCGGGGGCCAACGTCCTGACTTTC. Its protein is CASSFAFSGANVLTF.

This sequence joins TRBV27 and TRBJ2-2, with TRBD1 matching over 10 bases. The V gene's germline CDR1 is MNHEY and CDR2 SMNVEV (reference sequence). J lost 0 bases, V lost 6 bases, and 7 bases had no gene match. The CDR3 sequence is 17 residues long. The CDR3 reads CASRRGTGATNTGELFF. The CDR3 DNA is TGTGCCAGCAGGAGGGGGACAGGGGCAACGAACACCGGGGAGCTGTTTTTT.

The chain combines TRBV4-1 with TRBJ2-7; D gene ambiguous. Germline CDR1 is MGHRA and CDR2 is YSYEKL. There are 12 residues in the CDR3. The V end lost 1 base, the J end lost 6 bases, and 7 bases lay between the germline ends. The CDR3 DNA reads TGCGCCAGCAGCCAAGCCCTGGGCGAGCAGTACTTC. Translating it yields CASSQALGEQYF.

The rearrangement links TRBV28 to TRBJ2-7; D is possibly TRBD2 (5 bases). The CDR3 sequence is 13 residues long. Trimming removed 3 bases at V and 1 base at J, with 7 bases between. CDR1 MDHEN and CDR2 SYDVKM come from the germline V gene. The DNA for the CDR3 is TGTGCCAGCAGTTTCGGGGAATCCTACGAGCAGTACTTC. Its protein product is CASSFGESYEQYF.

This clone showed up just once. The DNA for the CDR3 is TGTGCCACCAGCAGAGACAGGGGGTCCTACGAGCAGTACTTC. This codes for CATSRDRGSYEQYF. The chain uses TRBV15 and TRBJ2-7; TRBD1 aligns across 7 bases. This CDR3 has 14 amino acids. J lost 1 base, V lost 0 bases, and 0 bases had no gene match. CDR1 and CDR2 (germline): LNHNV, YYDKDF (reference sequence).

The J gene is TRBJ1-2, the V gene TRBV4-1; D not certain. Germline assignment: CDR1 MGHRA and CDR2 YSYEKL. The CDR3 length is 16 residues. V was pared by 1 base and J by 2 bases, with 14 bases between. For the CDR3, the DNA is TGCGCCAGCAGCCAAGTTCACCTGGACGGGAACTATGGCTACACCTTC. Translating it yields CASSQVHLDGNYGYTF.

V gene TRBV27 combines with J gene TRBJ2-1; D uncertain. CDR1 MNHEY and CDR2 SMNVEV come from the germline V gene (reference sequence). This CDR3 region has 15 residues. V gave up 8 bases and J gave up 8 bases, with 22 bases separating them. The chain's CDR3 is CASVPSPGPVHEQFF. The DNA of the CDR3 is TGTGCCAGCGTCCCGTCCCCGGGCCCAGTCCATGAGCAGTTCTTC.

This sequence joins TRBV29-1 and TRBJ2-5; TRBD2 aligns across 8 bases. This CDR3 has 11 residues. The V segment lost 8 bases and the J segment 5 bases; nucleotides outside the gene matches: 4. CDR1 SQVTM and CDR2 ANQGSEA come from the germline V gene. The CDR3 here is CSIAGMETQYF. Written as DNA, the CDR3 is TGCAGCATAGCGGGAATGGAGACCCAGTACTTC.

The chain couples TRBV15 to TRBJ1-5; D not resolved. CDR3 length: 13 amino acids. CDR1 LNHNV and CDR2 YYDKDF come from the germline V gene (reference sequence). V was pared by 0 bases and J by 5 bases, with 5 bases between. For the CDR3, the DNA is TGTGCCACCAGCAGAGATTGGGATCAGCCCCAGCATTTT. This sequence encodes CATSRDWDQPQHF.

V and J are TRBV30 and TRBJ2-1; 7 nucleotides line up with TRBD1. V lost 5 bases to trimming and J lost 6 bases; unmatched junction nucleotides: 7. Germline loops: CDR1 GTSNPN, CDR2 SVGIG (reference sequence). This CDR3 region has 13 residues. This chain's CDR3 is CAWDRAWGNEQFF. The CDR3 DNA reads as TGTGCCTGGGACAGGGCGTGGGGCAATGAGCAGTTCTTC.

The V call is TRBV7-2, the J call TRBJ1-4; D gene uncertain. The CDR3 has 14 amino acids. The V end lost 1 base, the J end lost 4 bases, and 7 bases lay between the germline ends. Germline lookup yields CDR1 SGHTA and CDR2 FQGNSA. The CDR3 DNA sequence: TGTGCCAGCAGCTTAGAAGCCGTTAATGAAAAACTGTTTTTT. As protein: CASSLEAVNEKLFF.

The table lists this clone with a count of one. V is TRBV28 and J is TRBJ2-7; D uncertain. CDR1 and CDR2 (germline): MDHEN, SYDVKM. The V end lost 7 bases, the J end lost 6 bases, and 7 bases lay between the germline ends. The CDR3 covers 10 residues. CDR3 in DNA: TGTGCCAGCAAGCGCTCCGAGCAGTACTTC. Translation: CASKRSEQYF.